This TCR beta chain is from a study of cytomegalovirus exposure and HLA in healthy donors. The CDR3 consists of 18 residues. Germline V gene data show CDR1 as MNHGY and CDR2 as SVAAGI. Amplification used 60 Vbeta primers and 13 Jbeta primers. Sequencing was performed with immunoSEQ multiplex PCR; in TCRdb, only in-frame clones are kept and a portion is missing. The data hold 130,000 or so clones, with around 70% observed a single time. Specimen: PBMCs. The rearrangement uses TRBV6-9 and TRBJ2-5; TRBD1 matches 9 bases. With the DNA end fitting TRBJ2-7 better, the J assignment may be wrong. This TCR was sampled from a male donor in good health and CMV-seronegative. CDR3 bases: TGTGCCAGCAGTTATCCACCGGGACAGGGCTTATTTACCTACGAGCAGTACTTC. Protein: CASSYPPGQGLFTYEQYF.